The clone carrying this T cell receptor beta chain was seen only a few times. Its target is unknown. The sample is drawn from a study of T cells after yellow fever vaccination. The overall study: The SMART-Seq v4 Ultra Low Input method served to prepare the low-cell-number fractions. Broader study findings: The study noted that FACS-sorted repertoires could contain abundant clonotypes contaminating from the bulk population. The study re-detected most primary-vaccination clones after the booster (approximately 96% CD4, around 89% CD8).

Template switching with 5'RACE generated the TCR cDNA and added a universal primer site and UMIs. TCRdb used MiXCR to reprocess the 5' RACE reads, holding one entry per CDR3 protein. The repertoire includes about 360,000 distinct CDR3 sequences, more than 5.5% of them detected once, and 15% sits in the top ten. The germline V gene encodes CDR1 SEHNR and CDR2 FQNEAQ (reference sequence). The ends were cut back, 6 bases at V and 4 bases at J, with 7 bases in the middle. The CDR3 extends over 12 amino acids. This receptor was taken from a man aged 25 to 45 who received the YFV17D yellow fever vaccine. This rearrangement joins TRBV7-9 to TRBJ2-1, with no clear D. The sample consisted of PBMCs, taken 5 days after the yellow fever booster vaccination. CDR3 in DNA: TGTGCCAGCAGATTGGATTACAATGAGCAGTTCTTC. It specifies CASRLDYNEQFF.